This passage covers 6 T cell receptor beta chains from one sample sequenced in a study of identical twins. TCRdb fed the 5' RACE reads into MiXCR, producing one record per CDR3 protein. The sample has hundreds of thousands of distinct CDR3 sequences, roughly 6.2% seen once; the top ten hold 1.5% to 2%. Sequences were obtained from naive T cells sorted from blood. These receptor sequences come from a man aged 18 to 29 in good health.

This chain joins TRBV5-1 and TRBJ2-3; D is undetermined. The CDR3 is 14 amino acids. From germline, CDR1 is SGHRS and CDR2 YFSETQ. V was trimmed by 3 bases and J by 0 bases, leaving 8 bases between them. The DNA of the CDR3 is TGCGCCAGCAGCTGGGCGACCAGCACAGATACGCAGTATTTT. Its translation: CASSWATSTDTQYF. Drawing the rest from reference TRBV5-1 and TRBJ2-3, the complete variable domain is KAGVTQTPRYLIKTRGQQVTLSCSPISGHRSVSWYQQTPGQGLQFLFEYFSETQRNKGNFPGRFSGRQFSNSRSEMNVSTLELGDSALYLCASSWATSTDTQYFGPGTRLTVL.

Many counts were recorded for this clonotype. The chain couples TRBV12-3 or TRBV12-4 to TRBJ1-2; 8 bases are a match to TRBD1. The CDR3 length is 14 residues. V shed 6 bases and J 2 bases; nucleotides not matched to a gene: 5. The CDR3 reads CASRQNRGNYGYTF. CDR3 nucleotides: TGTGCCAGCAGGCAAAACAGGGGGAACTATGGCTACACCTTC.

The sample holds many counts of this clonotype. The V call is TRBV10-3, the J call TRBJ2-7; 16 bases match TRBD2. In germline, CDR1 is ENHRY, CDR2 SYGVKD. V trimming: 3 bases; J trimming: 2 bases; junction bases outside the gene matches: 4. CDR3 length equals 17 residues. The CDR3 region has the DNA TGTGCCATCAGTGATGGGACTAGCGGGAGGGAAGCCTACGAGCAGTACTTC. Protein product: CAISDGTSGREAYEQYF.

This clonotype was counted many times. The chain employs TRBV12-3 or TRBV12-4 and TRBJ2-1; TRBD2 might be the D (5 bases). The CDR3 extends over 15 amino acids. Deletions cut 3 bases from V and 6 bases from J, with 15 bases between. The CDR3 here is CASSLSTTSPNEQFF. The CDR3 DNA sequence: TGTGCCAGCAGTTTGTCGACTACCTCCCCCAATGAGCAGTTCTTC.

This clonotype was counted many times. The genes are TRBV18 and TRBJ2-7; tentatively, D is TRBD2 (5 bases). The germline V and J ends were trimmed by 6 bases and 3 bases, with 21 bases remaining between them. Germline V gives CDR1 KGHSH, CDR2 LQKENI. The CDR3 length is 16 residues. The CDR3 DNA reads TGTGCCAGCTCCGAAATTGAGGGTACAGTTTACTACGAGCAGTACGTC. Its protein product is CASSEIEGTVYYEQYV.

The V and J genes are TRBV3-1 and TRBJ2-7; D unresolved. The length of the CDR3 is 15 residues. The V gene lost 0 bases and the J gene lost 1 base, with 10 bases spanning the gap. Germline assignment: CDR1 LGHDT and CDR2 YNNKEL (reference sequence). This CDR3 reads CASSQEHSASYEQYF. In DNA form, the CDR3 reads TGTGCCAGCAGCCAAGAACACTCGGCGTCCTACGAGCAGTACTTC.